The 20 T cell receptor beta chains presented below share a single source sample, sequenced in a study of shared clonotypes between healthy human individuals. Here immunoSEQ multiplex PCR was the method, and the copy in TCRdb shows in-frame clones only, minus some. The sample shows roughly 1,000,000 clones, approximately 80% of them seen only once. The sequenced material came from memory CD4+ T cells from PBMCs. This sample's subset: CD45RA-negative fraction. These receptors were taken from a young man in good health. Some clones in this sample may be carry-over from other donors' samples.

The chain combines TRBV7-9 with TRBJ2-7, with TRBD2 identical over 8 bases. V lost 5 bases and J lost 3; bases outside the gene matches: 6. CDR3 length: 14 amino acids. Per the germline V gene, CDR1 is SEHNR and CDR2 is FQNEAQ (reference sequence). CDR3 protein: CASSPAGGVYEQYF. The CDR3 nucleotides are TGTGCCAGCAGCCCTGCGGGGGGCGTCTACGAGCAGTACTTC.

The chain has TRBV5-1 and TRBJ2-5; possibly TRBD2 for D (6 bases). V was shortened by 5 bases and J by 0 bases, with 17 bases between the two germline ends. Germline V lookup: CDR1 SGHRS, CDR2 YFSETQ. The CDR3 has 16 residues. Written as DNA, the CDR3 is TGCGCCAGCAGTAAGTCGGCGGCGGGGTACCAAGAGACCCAGTACTTC. Its protein is CASSKSAAGYQETQYF.

This chain uses TRBV9 with TRBJ2-5; tentatively, D is TRBD2 (6 bases). Between the trimmed V and J ends, which lost 4 bases and 5 bases, there was a span of 18 bases. The germline V gene encodes CDR1 SGDLS and CDR2 YYNGEE. CDR3 length: 15 residues. The DNA of the CDR3 is TGTGCCAGCAGCTCAACCGGGACTCAAGGGGAGACCCAGTACTTC. This codes for CASSSTGTQGETQYF.

V and J are TRBV5-1 and TRBJ2-2; D is undetermined. V was pared by 2 bases and J by 8 bases, with 4 bases between. The germline gives CDR1 SGHRS, CDR2 YFSETQ. The CDR3 runs 11 residues. CDR3 sequence: CASSFLGELFF. CDR3 sequence (DNA): TGCGCCAGCAGCTTTCTGGGGGAGCTGTTTTTT.

The rearrangement uses TRBV16 and TRBJ2-6, with D hard to call. V was cut by 4 bases and J by 4 bases, with 14 bases left in between. This CDR3 is 16 amino acids long. Germline V gives CDR1 KGHSY, CDR2 FQNENV. In DNA, the CDR3 is TGTGCCAGCAGCCTTCTGAGGTCAACGGGGGCCAACGTCCTGACTTTC. Its protein product is CASSLLRSTGANVLTF. The full variable domain, with the rest looked up from reference TRBV16 and TRBJ2-6, is GEEVAQTPKHLVRGEGQKAKLYCAPIKGHSYVFWYQQVLKNEFKFLISFQNENVFDETGMPKERFSAKCLPNSPCSLEIQATKLEDSAVYFCASSLLRSTGANVLTFGAGSRLTVL.

The chain couples TRBV11-2 to TRBJ2-7; D is unresolved. In germline, CDR1 is SGHAT, CDR2 FQNNGV. The CDR3 has 11 amino acids. With 6 bases removed from V and 2 bases from J, the gap between germline ends came to 5 bases. The CDR3 DNA is TGTGCCAGCAGTCCAGCCTACGAGCAGTACTTC. This gives the protein CASSPAYEQYF.

The genes are TRBV6-1 and TRBJ1-5, with D possibly TRBD1 on 5 matching bases. The V gene lost 7 bases and the J gene lost 2 bases, with 9 bases spanning the gap. This CDR3 has 13 residues. CDR1 MNHNS and CDR2 SASEGT come from the germline V gene. The CDR3 DNA follows: TGTGCCAGCAACGGGGGAGGCAATCAGCCCCAGCATTTT. This translates into CASNGGGNQPQHF.

The table lists this clone with a count of one. The V and J genes are TRBV7-3 and TRBJ2-3; possibly TRBD1 for D (5 bases). Germline CDR1 is SGHTA and CDR2 is FQGTGA. V lost 5 bases to trimming and J lost 10 bases, with 13 bases between them. The CDR3 loop spans 12 amino acids. The CDR3 loop is CASSVNKGAQYF. The CDR3 DNA reads TGTGCCAGCAGCGTCAATAAAGGGGCGCAGTATTTT.

The V gene is TRBV5-4, the J gene TRBJ2-7; 7 positions match TRBD2. The V segment lost 3 bases and the J segment 2 bases; nucleotides outside the gene matches: 8. In germline, CDR1 is SGHNT, CDR2 YYREEE (reference sequence). The CDR3 has 15 residues. CDR3 DNA: TGTGCCAGCAGCTGGGGTGCAGGGAGGGCCTACGAGCAGTACTTC. Amino acid sequence: CASSWGAGRAYEQYF.

The gene calls are TRBV28 and TRBJ1-2, with TRBD1 as a possible D gene (5 bases). Trimming took off 5 bases at V and 4 bases at J, with 20 bases between the two ends. Germline V gene data show CDR1 as MDHEN and CDR2 as SYDVKM. This CDR3 is 16 amino acids long. The CDR3 DNA follows: TGTGCCAGCAGTCTGGGGCTGCGGGGGGAGTTCTATGGCTACACCTTC. Encoded protein: CASSLGLRGEFYGYTF.

This clone appeared a few times. At one boundary the junction diverges from the germline segment, which might be a read error. This chain connects TRBV7-2 to TRBJ2-7; D possibly corresponds to TRBD1 (7 bases). This CDR3 is built from 13 residues. From germline, CDR1 is SGHTA and CDR2 FQGNSA. Here the CDR3 reads CASRLRGDGPPVF. The DNA for the CDR3 is TGTGCCAGCAGACTCAGGGGGGATGGACCCCCAGTCTTC. Combining the CDR3 with reference TRBV7-2 and TRBJ2-7 gives the whole variable domain GAGVSQSPSNKVTEKGKDVELRCDPISGHTALYWYRQSLGQGLEFLIYFQGNSAPDKSGLPSDRFSAERTGGSVSTLTIQRTQQEDSAVYLCASRLRGDGPPVFGPGTRLTVT.

The chain links TRBV28 to TRBJ2-2; the match to TRBD2 covers 9 bases. This CDR3 spans 15 amino acids. V lost 6 bases, J lost 7 bases, and 9 bases stayed unmatched. The germline V gene encodes CDR1 MDHEN and CDR2 SYDVKM. DNA of the CDR3: TGTGCCAGCAGCCTTCAACTAGCGGGTGACGGGGAGCTGTTTTTT. Amino acids: CASSLQLAGDGELFF.

The rearrangement links TRBV2 to TRBJ2-7, with 9 bases identical to TRBD1. Losses at the gene ends were 7 bases for V and 7 bases for J; bases not matched to a gene: 8. The CDR3 contains 13 residues. Germline loops: CDR1 SNHLY, CDR2 FYNNEI. Here the CDR3 DNA reads TGTGCCAGCACCGGGACAGGGAGAGTTGAGCAGTACTTC. Translated, it gives CASTGTGRVEQYF.

In its sample, this clone was seen many times. Other DNA sequences from this sample encode an identical CDR3 as well. V and J are TRBV28 and TRBJ1-3; D unresolved. Germline CDR1 is MDHEN and CDR2 is SYDVKM. V dropped 5 bases and J dropped 4 bases, with 15 bases sitting between them. The CDR3 totals 15 residues. The CDR3 protein is CASSPRWGNGNTIYF. CDR3 bases: TGTGCCAGCAGTCCCCGATGGGGAAACGGAAACACCATATATTTT.

The rearrangement links TRBV7-9 to TRBJ2-4; TRBD1 might be the D (5 bases). The CDR3 consists of 15 residues. The germline CDR1 and CDR2 sequences are SEHNR and FQNEAQ (reference sequence). The ends were cut back, 5 bases at V and 4 bases at J, with 15 bases in the middle. CDR3 amino acids: CASSPRGTEKNIQYF. CDR3 sequence (DNA): TGTGCCAGCAGCCCAAGGGGTACGGAGAAAAACATTCAGTACTTC.

CDR3 loop: CASSVHTGTEVNQPQHF. The CDR3 DNA follows: TGTGCCAGCAGTGTCCACACCGGGACAGAAGTAAATCAGCCCCAGCATTTT. The rearrangement joins TRBV6-1 to TRBJ1-5; 7 bases map to TRBD1. V lost 4 bases, J lost 4 bases, and 13 bases stayed unmatched. Germline-derived CDR1 and CDR2 are MNHNS and SASEGT. The CDR3 sequence is 17 residues long.

This clone has a count of ten or more. The rearrangement joins TRBV4-1 to TRBJ1-4, with 11 nucleotides matching TRBD1. The CDR3 runs 15 residues. Germline CDR1 reads MGHRA; CDR2 reads YSYEKL. The V segment lost 2 bases and the J segment 8 bases; nucleotides outside the gene matches: 4. The CDR3 is CASSQHGTGGEKLFF. CDR3 nucleotides: TGCGCCAGCAGCCAACATGGGACAGGGGGAGAAAAACTGTTTTTT.

This clone was recorded once. The likely explanation is a read error, given a far larger clone one base away. The same CDR3 also results from other DNA sequences found in this sample. The chain has TRBV30 and TRBJ1-2; TRBD1 agrees at 7 bases. The CDR3 is 16 residues long. Germline V CDR1 and CDR2: GTSNPN, SVGIG (reference sequence). As DNA, the CDR3 is TGTGCCTGGAGTGTCAACCCACAGGGGACTCACTACGGCTACACCTTC. Its protein is CAWSVNPQGTHYGYTF.

The chain has TRBV7-9 and TRBJ1-4; 7 bases line up with TRBD1. The CDR3 is 14 residues long. CDR1 and CDR2 (germline): SEHNR, FQNEAQ (reference sequence). After removal of 5 bases from V and 2 bases from J, the junction contained 2 bases not matched to a gene. The CDR3: CASSPQGTNEKLFF. CDR3 coding DNA: TGTGCCAGCAGCCCACAGGGGACTAATGAAAAACTGTTTTTT.

This clone has just a few counts. A much larger clone lies a single base off, so this may be a read error. Likely a read error: the CDR3 ends without its conserved phenylalanine or tryptophan. V and J are TRBV4-3 and TRBJ2-2; TRBD2 aligns across 9 bases. V was clipped by 4 bases and J by 6 bases; unmatched bases: 12. There are 17 residues in the CDR3. Per the germline V gene, CDR1 is LGHNA and CDR2 is YSLEER. CDR3 amino acids: CASSRAAAGGIPGELFL. CDR3 in DNA: TGCGCCAGCAGCCGCGCCGCCGCGGGAGGGATACCCGGGGAGCTGTTTTTG.